Each of the 4 T cell receptor beta chains below was sequenced from the same sample in a study of blood T cells in healthy people across ages. With a J-beta primer mix and a sample-barcoded 5' primer, a second PCR ran 7 to 11 cycles. TCRdb analysed the 5' RACE reads with MiXCR anew, one entry per CDR3 protein. The data hold some 1.5 million distinct CDR3 sequences, with approximately 39% observed a single time. Sample: blood. The receptors stem from a woman in her late teens or twenties in good health.

On this clonotype: The germline gene is not matched at one end of the junction; a read error may be the cause. This chain uses TRBV29-1 with TRBJ2-1; D unclear. CDR1 and CDR2 from the germline V gene are SQVTM and ANQGSEA. This CDR3 is built from 12 residues. CDR3 in DNA: TGCAGCGTTGGGCGGTCCCACAATGGGCAGTTCTTC. Translated: CSVGRSHNGQFF.

This rearrangement joins TRBV6-1 to TRBJ2-3, with 16 bases that match TRBD2. The CDR3 is 17 residues long. The V and J ends lost 5 bases and 6 bases, in that order; junction bases with no gene match: 8. Germline V gene sequence: CDR1 MNHNS, CDR2 SASEGT. The CDR3 region is CASSPAGTSGGVDTQYF. The CDR3 DNA reads TGTGCCAGCAGTCCCGCCGGGACTAGCGGGGGGGTGGATACGCAGTATTTT.

This clonotype was detected only a few times. This sequence joins TRBV6-1 and TRBJ2-1; 9 positions match TRBD2. CDR1 MNHNS and CDR2 SASEGT come from the germline V gene. After removal of 3 bases from V and 4 bases from J, the junction contained 4 bases not matched to a gene. The CDR3 contains 15 residues. As DNA, the CDR3 is TGTGCCAGCAGTGAGCGCGCGGGGGGGTACAATGAGCAGTTCTTC. Its protein is CASSERAGGYNEQFF.

This clonotype was counted only a few times. J is TRBJ2-1 and V is TRBV6-2 or TRBV6-3, with 9 bases identical to TRBD2. Per the germline V gene, CDR1 is MNHEY and CDR2 is SVGEGT. The CDR3 is made up of 15 amino acids. Trimming took 2 bases from V and 4 from J; bases not matched to a gene: 3. The CDR3 sequence is CASSYRRGGYNEQFF. In nucleotides, the CDR3 is TGTGCCAGCAGTTACCGGCGGGGGGGATACAATGAGCAGTTCTTC.